Listed below are T cell receptor beta chains from one sample, sequenced in a study of early T cells in non-severe SARS-CoV-2 infection. TCRdb independently ran MiXCR on the 5' RACE reads; one entry per CDR3 protein. In the table there are 70,000 to 85,000 distinct CDR3 sequences, roughly 12% of which are singletons. Sequencing used whole blood. The receptor set was obtained from an adult who was a healthcare worker with PCR-confirmed SARS-CoV-2 infection or an uninfected control (not recorded which). Each CDR3 is given with its conserved first and last residue. D genes are given only for firm matches. A row's size may be missing; if present it is once, few, many or a size class.

D gene,V gene,J gene,clone size,CDR3 DNA,CDR3 protein
.,TRBV14,TRBJ1-2,few,TGTGCCAGCAGCCGCGAGACAGTCTATGGCTACACCTTC,CASSRETVYGYTF
TRBD1,TRBV29-1,TRBJ1-1,few,TGCAGCGTTCAGTCCGGGACAGGGAACACTGAAGCTTTCTTT,CSVQSGTGNTEAFF
.,TRBV9,TRBJ1-1,.,TGTGCCAGCAGCAAATCAGGAATTGAAGCTTTCTTT,CASSKSGIEAFF
.,TRBV2,TRBJ2-3,.,TGTGCCAGCAGTGAGGAGCAGGTGGGGCATACGCAGTATTTT,CASSEEQVGHTQYF
.,TRBV24-1,TRBJ2-1,.,TGTGCCACCAGTGACCCATCAGGAGAGGCCTACAATGAGCAGTTCTTC,CATSDPSGEAYNEQFF
.,TRBV5-1,TRBJ1-1,.,TGCGCCAGCAGCATGACAGGCGTGAACACTGAAGCTTTCTTT,CASSMTGVNTEAFF
TRBD1,TRBV29-1,TRBJ1-6,.,TGCAGCGTAGCCGAAACAACAGGGGCGGCTTCACCCCTCCACTTT,CSVAETTGAASPLHF
.,TRBV24-1,TRBJ2-3,.,TGTGCCACCAGTGATTTGCGTGCTACGCAGTATTTT,CATSDLRATQYF
.,TRBV9,TRBJ1-1,many,TGTGCCAGCAGCGAGGGACAGAACACTGAAGCTTTCTTT,CASSEGQNTEAFF
TRBD2,TRBV4-2,TRBJ2-3,few,TGTGCCAGCAGCCAAGGTCGACTAGCGGGGGGGGTAAGCACAGATACGCAGTATTTT,CASSQGRLAGGVSTDTQYF
.,TRBV10-2,TRBJ2-5,few,TGCGCCAGCAGTGAGTCCGAACTGCCAGAGACCCAGTACTTC,CASSESELPETQYF
TRBD1,TRBV12-5,TRBJ2-1,many,TGTGCTAGTGGTTTGGCGCGACGGGACAGCAATGAGCAGTTCTTC,CASGLARRDSNEQFF
TRBD2,TRBV4-1,TRBJ2-7,.,TGCGCCAGCAGCCCTGGACTAGCGGGTTACGAGCAGTACTTC,CASSPGLAGYEQYF
TRBD2,TRBV30,TRBJ2-3,few,TGTGCCTGGAGCCGTGGCGGGAGCACGCAGTATTTT,CAWSRGGSTQYF
.,TRBV28,TRBJ1-4,.,TGTGCCAGCAGGTCAACTAATGAAAAACTGTTTTTT,CASRSTNEKLFF
.,TRBV3-1,TRBJ2-7,few,TGTGCCAGCAGCCAAGAAAGTAACTACGAGCAGTACTTC,CASSQESNYEQYF
TRBD2,TRBV7-7,TRBJ2-7,few,TGTGCTAGCAGCCTACTCCCACTAGCGCCCCCCTACGAGCAGTACTTC,CASSLLPLAPPYEQYF
TRBD1,TRBV11-2,TRBJ1-1,.,TGTGCCAGCAGCGTCCGGGACAGGGTGTTACCTGAAGCTTTCTTT,CASSVRDRVLPEAFF
.,TRBV18,TRBJ1-5,many,TGTGCCAGCTCCCCGGAGGGGTTAAATCAGCCCCAGCATTTT,CASSPEGLNQPQHF
.,TRBV20-1,TRBJ2-7,.,TGCAGTGCTAGAGGGATCTCGGGCCTCTACGAGCAGTACTTC,CSARGISGLYEQYF
.,TRBV7-8,TRBJ1-5,many,TGTGCCAGCAGCTTACTCGTAGACTTTAAAGGCAATCAGCCCCAGCATTTT,CASSLLVDFKGNQPQHF
.,TRBV28,TRBJ2-7,.,TGTGCCAGCCTAGGTAAACCGGGTTACGAGCAGTACTTC,CASLGKPGYEQYF